This T cell receptor (beta chain) came from a study of T cell changes during pregnancy in multiple sclerosis. The J segment lost 4 bases and the V segment lost 6 bases, leaving 13 bases of the junction unmatched. CDR3 length: 16 amino acids. The germline V gene has CDR1 MNHNY and CDR2 SVGAGI (reference sequence). TCRdb keeps only in-frame clones here, not all; method: immunoSEQ multiplex PCR. The sample contains 15,000 to 18,000 clones, about 83% of which appear only once. Here the sequenced sample was CD8+ T cells from peripheral blood mononuclear cells, taken after pregnancy. V usage is TRBV6-6 and J usage is TRBJ1-2, with 8 nucleotides matching TRBD1. The clonotype comes from a female donor in good health, enrolled as a control in a pregnancy study. CDR3 sequence: CASSPHPDRESYGYTF. The CDR3 DNA follows: TGTGCCAGCAGCCCACACCCGGACAGGGAAAGCTATGGCTACACCTTC.